This T cell receptor (beta chain) was found in a study of T cell repertoires in cytomegalovirus infection. The overall study: From public TCR beta signatures came an indication of both CMV infection and matching HLA type. Regarding the study as a whole: The cumulative frequency of public TCR beta families identified carriers of CMV plus the relevant HLA. There were HLA-C-restricted CMV-specific TCR beta clonotypes dominating the ex vivo response.

This clonotype was seen more than once but under ten times. Its antigen is not known. Trimming removed 6 bases from V and 7 bases from J; junction bases left unmatched: 3. The CDR3 totals 11 residues. Germline loops: CDR1 MNHNS, CDR2 SASEGT. Each CDR3 protein gets one entry after TCRdb re-called the reads with MiXCR. Altogether about 160,000 distinct CDR3 sequences are present, over 15% being singletons, with the ten largest covering around 19%. This TCR came from a human donor in good health (CMV status not recorded). Some clones in this sample may be carry-over from other donors' samples. The sequencing input was CD8+ T cells from PBMCs. The chain employs TRBV6-1 and TRBJ2-7; 7 bases line up with TRBD2. The CDR3 DNA follows: TGTGCCAGCAGCCCCGGGAGGGAGCAGTACTTC. It yields the protein CASSPGREQYF.